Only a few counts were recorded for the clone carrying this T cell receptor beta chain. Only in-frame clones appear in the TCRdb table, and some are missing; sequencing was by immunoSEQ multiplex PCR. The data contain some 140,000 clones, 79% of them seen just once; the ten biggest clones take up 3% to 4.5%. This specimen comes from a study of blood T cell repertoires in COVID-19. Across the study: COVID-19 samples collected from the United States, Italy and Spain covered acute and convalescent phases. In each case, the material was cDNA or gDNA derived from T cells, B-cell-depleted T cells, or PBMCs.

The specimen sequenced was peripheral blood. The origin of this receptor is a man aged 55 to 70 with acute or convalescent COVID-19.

CDR3 nucleotide sequence: TGTGCCAGCAGTTTACAGGTACAGCAGTACTTC. Amino acids: CASSLQVQQYF. The chain carries TRBV12-3 or TRBV12-4 and TRBJ2-7; D call uncertain. The CDR3 is made up of 11 amino acids. The V gene lost 2 bases and the J gene lost 8 bases, with 7 bases spanning the gap.